Following are 21 T cell receptor beta chains from one sample sequenced in a study of blood T cell repertoires in COVID-19. Repertoires were generated with immunoSEQ multiplex PCR, while TCRdb's copy carries only in-frame clones and drops some. The table has over 200,000 clones, about nine tenths seen once. Material for sequencing was peripheral blood. The receptors here all came from a man aged 60 to 75 who had recovered from COVID-19.

The chain carries TRBV19 and TRBJ1-1; tentatively, D is TRBD1 (5 bases). The germline V gene has CDR1 LNHDA and CDR2 SQIVND (reference sequence). V lost 7 bases to trimming and J lost 0 bases, with 24 bases between them. This CDR3 is 18 amino acids long. CDR3 residues: CASTPRRGDVLMNTEAFF. CDR3 coding DNA: TGTGCCAGTACCCCGAGGAGGGGCGATGTCCTTATGAACACTGAAGCTTTCTTT.

This chain uses TRBV10-3 with TRBJ2-7; the match to TRBD2 covers 8 bases. The ends lost 3 bases at V and 12 bases at J; junction bases unmatched: 7. The length of the CDR3 is 12 residues. Per the germline V gene, CDR1 is ENHRY and CDR2 is SYGVKD. CDR3 amino acids: CAISDIAGSGYF. In nucleotides, the CDR3 is TGTGCCATCAGTGATATAGCGGGAAGCGGGTACTTC.

The chain is built from TRBV19 and TRBJ2-2, with D tentatively TRBD2 (6 bases). The CDR3 totals 17 residues. Germline CDR1 is LNHDA and CDR2 is SQIVND (reference sequence). Trimming took 6 bases from V and 1 from J, leaving 18 bases between them. The CDR3 DNA follows: TGTGCCAGTAGCTCTCCTCTCGGGGGTCGGAACACCGGGGAGCTGTTTTTT. This gives the protein CASSSPLGGRNTGELFF.

In this sample, this clone turned up once. This chain connects TRBV28 to TRBJ2-5; the D gene is possibly TRBD1 (6 bases). Germline V gene data show CDR1 as MDHEN and CDR2 as SYDVKM. The CDR3 has 17 residues. V lost 4 bases and J lost 0, with 18 bases in between. This chain's CDR3 is CASSSPPGTPYQETQYF. The CDR3 DNA sequence: TGTGCCAGCAGTTCCCCCCCGGGGACACCGTACCAAGAGACCCAGTACTTC.

The V call is TRBV2, the J call TRBJ1-1; D remains ambiguous. V shed 4 bases and J shed 1 base, with 7 bases lying between them. Germline CDR1 reads SNHLY; CDR2 reads FYNNEI. This CDR3 is 13 amino acids long. The CDR3 protein is CASSVEGNTEAFF. The CDR3 DNA reads as TGTGCCAGCAGTGTGGAGGGGAACACTGAAGCTTTCTTT.

V is TRBV7-9 and J is TRBJ1-2, with TRBD1 identical over 8 bases. Germline V gene lookup returns CDR1 SEHNR and CDR2 FQNEAQ (reference sequence). CDR3 length: 14 residues. After removal of 5 bases from V and 4 bases from J, the junction contained 6 bases not matched to a gene. This CDR3 reads CASSMLDRAYGYTF. For the CDR3, the DNA is TGTGCCAGCAGCATGTTGGACAGGGCCTATGGCTACACCTTC.

CDR3 bases: TGTGCCAGCAGCGTGGACTTTTACAATGAGCAGTTCTTC. Encoded protein: CASSVDFYNEQFF. This rearrangement joins TRBV9 to TRBJ2-1, with D tentatively TRBD2 (5 bases). Trimming took off 2 bases at V and 4 bases at J, with 7 bases between the two ends. The CDR3 extends over 13 amino acids. Germline CDR1 is SGDLS and CDR2 is YYNGEE. Using reference TRBV9 and TRBJ2-1 for the parts outside the CDR3, the full variable domain is DSGVTQTPKHLITATGQRVTLRCSPRSGDLSVYWYQQSLDQGLQFLIQYYNGEERAKGNILERFSAQQFPDLHSELNLSSLELGDSALYFCASSVDFYNEQFFGPGTRLTVL.

The rearrangement uses TRBV5-1 and TRBJ2-6; no definite D call. Trimming removed 4 bases at V and 0 bases at J, with 8 bases between. The CDR3 is 15 residues long. CDR1 SGHRS and CDR2 YFSETQ come from the germline V gene. The CDR3 region is CASSPTLSGANVLTF. DNA for the CDR3: TGCGCCAGCAGCCCTACCCTCTCTGGGGCCAACGTCCTGACTTTC. The whole variable domain, remainder taken from reference TRBV5-1 and TRBJ2-6, is KAGVTQTPRYLIKTRGQQVTLSCSPISGHRSVSWYQQTPGQGLQFLFEYFSETQRNKGNFPGRFSGRQFSNSRSEMNVSTLELGDSALYLCASSPTLSGANVLTFGAGSRLTVL.

The V and J genes are TRBV19 and TRBJ1-2, with 7 bases identical to TRBD1. This CDR3 is built from 12 residues. V was pared by 5 bases and J by 6 bases, with 3 bases of the junction left unmatched. Germline CDR1 reads LNHDA; CDR2 reads SQIVND (reference sequence). The CDR3 bases are TGTGCCAGTAGTGAACAGGGGAATGGCTACACCTTC. It translates to CASSEQGNGYTF.

The J gene is TRBJ1-2, the V gene TRBV19; a possible D gene is TRBD1 (5 bases). CDR1 and CDR2 (germline): LNHDA, SQIVND (reference sequence). There are 14 residues in the CDR3. Trimming stripped 6 bases from V and 0 bases from J, with 11 bases between. The CDR3 loop is CASSSETANYGYTF. The CDR3, as DNA: TGTGCCAGTAGCTCCGAGACAGCTAACTATGGCTACACCTTC.

This chain connects TRBV30 to TRBJ2-7; tentatively, D is TRBD1 (6 bases). The CDR3 runs 13 residues. The germline V gene encodes CDR1 GTSNPN and CDR2 SVGIG (reference sequence). V lost 6 bases to trimming and J lost 4 bases, with 16 bases between them. The CDR3 loop is CACPSTQGYEQYF. CDR3 in DNA: TGTGCCTGCCCCTCTACGCAGGGGTACGAGCAGTACTTC.

The genes are TRBV28 and TRBJ2-7, with D maybe TRBD2 (6 bases). The length of the CDR3 is 15 residues. Trimming removed 7 bases at V and 3 bases at J, with 19 bases between. Germline V gives CDR1 MDHEN, CDR2 SYDVKM. CDR3 sequence reads: CASTSGGTTFYEQYF. The CDR3, as DNA: TGTGCCAGCACCTCTGGGGGGACGACCTTCTACGAGCAGTACTTC.

The rearrangement joins TRBV28 to TRBJ1-3, with 7 bases matching TRBD1. Germline loops: CDR1 MDHEN, CDR2 SYDVKM. The CDR3 consists of 15 residues. The trim removed 4 bases at V and 2 bases at J, leaving 5 bases unmatched. CDR3 sequence: CASSSTGTAGNTIYF. CDR3 bases: TGTGCCAGCAGTTCGACCGGGACAGCTGGAAACACCATATATTTT.

The CDR3 DNA follows: TGTGCCAGTAGTTGGACGGGGATGAGCAATCAGCCCCAGCATTTT. It encodes CASSWTGMSNQPQHF. The rearrangement joins TRBV19 to TRBJ1-5; no clear D gene. Trimming removed 5 bases at V and 1 base at J, with 12 bases between. This CDR3 is 15 amino acids long. Germline V CDR1 and CDR2: LNHDA, SQIVND (reference sequence). The variable domain in full, with the rest retrieved from reference TRBV19 and TRBJ1-5, is DGGITQSPKYLFRKEGQNVTLSCEQNLNHDAMYWYRQDPGQGLRLIYYSQIVNDFQKGDIAEGYSVSREKKESFPLTVTSAQKNPTAFYLCASSWTGMSNQPQHFGDGTRLSIL.

This clone was observed a few times. DNA of the CDR3: TGTGCCAGCAGCCAAGGACTAGCGGGGCCAACCGGATCCTACGAGCAGTACTTC. Protein product: CASSQGLAGPTGSYEQYF. This rearrangement joins TRBV4-2 to TRBJ2-7; TRBD2 agrees at 11 bases. Per germline, CDR1 LGHNA and CDR2 YNFKEQ. V shed 1 base and J 1 base; nucleotides not matched to a gene: 9. The CDR3 extends over 18 amino acids.

This chain uses TRBV9 with TRBJ2-3; D possibly corresponds to TRBD1 (5 bases). The germline gives CDR1 SGDLS, CDR2 YYNGEE. Trimming stripped 0 bases from V and 4 bases from J, with 12 bases between. There are 15 residues in the CDR3. The CDR3 sequence is CASSVEGLRPDTQYF. CDR3 sequence (DNA): TGTGCCAGCAGCGTAGAGGGGCTGCGCCCAGATACGCAGTATTTT.

The rearrangement uses TRBV3-1 (or the pseudogene TRBV3-2) and TRBJ2-3; 9 bases map to TRBD2. Germline V CDR1 and CDR2: LGHDT, YNNKEL (reference sequence). V shed 4 bases, J shed 4 bases, and the junction held 3 bases outside the gene matches. The CDR3 totals 14 residues. CDR3: CASSRGGASDTQYF. DNA of the CDR3: TGTGCCAGCAGCCGCGGGGGGGCGTCAGATACGCAGTATTTT.

CDR3 DNA sequence: TGTGCCAGTATCCCGGGACAGGGGGCCACTGAGCAGTTCTTC. Protein sequence: CASIPGQGATEQFF. This chain connects TRBV19 to TRBJ2-1; TRBD1 agrees at 12 bases. This CDR3 has 14 amino acids. Losses at the gene ends were 7 bases for V and 9 bases for J; bases not matched to a gene: 7. CDR1 and CDR2 (germline): LNHDA, SQIVND (reference sequence).

V gene TRBV29-1 combines with J gene TRBJ1-5; D may be TRBD1 (6 bases). The CDR3 runs to 15 residues. The V end was cut by 4 bases, the J end by 2 bases, with 15 bases between. Germline assignment: CDR1 SQVTM and CDR2 ANQGSEA. The CDR3 reads CSVAEGGGGNQPQHF. CDR3 sequence (DNA): TGCAGCGTTGCAGAGGGGGGAGGGGGCAATCAGCCCCAGCATTTT. Full variable domain (outside the CDR3, taken from reference TRBV29-1 and TRBJ1-5): SAVISQKPSRDICQRGTSLTIQCQVDSQVTMMFWYRQQPGQSLTLIATANQGSEATYESGFVIDKFPISRPNLTFSTLTVSNMSPEDSSIYLCSVAEGGGGNQPQHFGDGTRLSIL.

The chain joins TRBV19 to TRBJ2-1; D is unclear. The CDR3 is 14 amino acids. The germline V gene has CDR1 LNHDA and CDR2 SQIVND (reference sequence). V gave up 2 bases and J gave up 4 bases, with 9 bases separating them. The CDR3 loop is CASSIWAKYNEQFF. As DNA, the CDR3 is TGTGCCAGTAGTATATGGGCTAAATACAATGAGCAGTTCTTC. The full variable domain, rest sourced from reference TRBV19 and TRBJ2-1, is DGGITQSPKYLFRKEGQNVTLSCEQNLNHDAMYWYRQDPGQGLRLIYYSQIVNDFQKGDIAEGYSVSREKKESFPLTVTSAQKNPTAFYLCASSIWAKYNEQFFGPGTRLTVL.

V and J are TRBV30 and TRBJ1-1; D is possibly TRBD1 (6 bases). This CDR3 is 12 amino acids long. Germline V gene data show CDR1 as GTSNPN and CDR2 as SVGIG (reference sequence). V dropped 4 bases and J dropped 0 bases, with 6 bases sitting between them. CDR3 in DNA: TGTGCCTGGAACAGGGTGAACACTGAAGCTTTCTTT. It encodes CAWNRVNTEAFF.